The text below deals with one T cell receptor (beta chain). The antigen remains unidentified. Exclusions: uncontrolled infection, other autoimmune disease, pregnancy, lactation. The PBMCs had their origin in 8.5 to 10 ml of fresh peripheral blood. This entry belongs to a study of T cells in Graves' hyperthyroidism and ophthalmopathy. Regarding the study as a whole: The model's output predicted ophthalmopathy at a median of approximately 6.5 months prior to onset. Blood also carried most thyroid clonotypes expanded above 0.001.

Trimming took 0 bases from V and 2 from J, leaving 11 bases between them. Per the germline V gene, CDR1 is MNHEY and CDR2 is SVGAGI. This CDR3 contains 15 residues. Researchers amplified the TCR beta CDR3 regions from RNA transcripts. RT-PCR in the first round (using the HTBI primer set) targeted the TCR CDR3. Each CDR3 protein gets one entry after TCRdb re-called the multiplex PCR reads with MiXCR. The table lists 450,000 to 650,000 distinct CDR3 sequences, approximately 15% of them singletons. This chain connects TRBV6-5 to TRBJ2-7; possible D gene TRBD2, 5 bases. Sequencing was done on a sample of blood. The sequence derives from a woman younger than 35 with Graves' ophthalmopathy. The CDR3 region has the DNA TGTGCCAGCAGTTACTCGAGTAGCGCGACCTACGAGCAGTACTTC. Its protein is CASSYSSSATYEQYF.